The 22 T cell receptor beta chains listed next were all sequenced from one sample in a study of shared clonotypes between healthy human individuals. The method was immunoSEQ multiplex PCR; TCRdb's version includes in-frame clones alone and lacks a portion of them. Seen here are about 1 million clones, about 75% observed once, and the top ten hold approximately 1.5%. Material for sequencing was memory CD4+ T cells sorted from blood. Subset meaning: CD45RA-negative fraction. These receptors all come from a man younger than 30 in good health.

The gene calls are TRBV13 and TRBJ1-6; D gene uncertain. Germline assignment: CDR1 PRHDT and CDR2 FYEKMQ (reference sequence). V lost 4 bases and J lost 7, with 17 bases in between. This CDR3 is 16 amino acids long. The CDR3 region has the DNA TGTGCCAGCAGCTCAAGGGCTGCGGAGAAAAATTCACCCCTCCACTTT. It yields the protein CASSSRAAEKNSPLHF.

The chain uses TRBV9 and TRBJ2-7; D could derive from TRBD1 or TRBD2 (5 bases each). This CDR3 has 15 residues. The V and J ends lost 0 bases and 4 bases respectively, with 14 bases between them. The V gene's germline CDR1 is SGDLS and CDR2 YYNGEE. The CDR3 is CASSVGWDPLYEQYF. In DNA, the CDR3 is TGTGCCAGCAGCGTAGGTTGGGACCCCTTATACGAGCAGTACTTC.

The chain recombines TRBV30 with TRBJ2-2, with a weak D call TRBD2 (6 bases). V lost 0 bases and J 4 bases, leaving 12 bases between the germline ends. CDR1 and CDR2 (germline): GTSNPN, SVGIG (reference sequence). This CDR3 has 15 amino acids. CDR3 protein: CAWSVRRRGTGELFF. The DNA of the CDR3 is TGTGCCTGGAGTGTACGACGGAGGGGCACCGGGGAGCTGTTTTTT.

The V and J genes are TRBV10-2 and TRBJ1-1; D is unclear. The CDR3 runs 13 residues. Trimming stripped 1 base from V and 3 bases from J, with 6 bases between. Germline V CDR1 and CDR2: WSHSY, SAAADI. DNA of the CDR3: TGCGCCAGCAGTGAGTGGGTCTACACTGAAGCTTTCTTT. Encoded protein: CASSEWVYTEAFF.

The chain is built from TRBV7-2 and TRBJ2-7, with TRBD1 as a possible D gene (5 bases). The CDR3 covers 15 residues. Trimming took 1 base from V and 2 from J, leaving 12 bases between them. Germline V gives CDR1 SGHTA, CDR2 FQGNSA. The CDR3 sequence is CASSLGQGFTYEQYF. In DNA form, the CDR3 reads TGTGCCAGCAGCTTAGGCCAGGGCTTTACCTACGAGCAGTACTTC.

This clone appeared once. The chain employs TRBV5-1 and TRBJ2-1; TRBD2 matches 9 bases. This CDR3 has 14 residues. Germline CDR1 SGHRS, CDR2 YFSETQ. V was pared by 1 base and J by 7 bases, with 3 bases of the junction left unmatched. CDR3 nucleotide sequence: TGCGCCAGCAGCTTGAGTAGCGGGAGTAATGAGCAGTTCTTC. Translation gives CASSLSSGSNEQFF. Based on the CDR3 plus reference TRBV5-1 and TRBJ2-1, the full variable domain is KAGVTQTPRYLIKTRGQQVTLSCSPISGHRSVSWYQQTPGQGLQFLFEYFSETQRNKGNFPGRFSGRQFSNSRSEMNVSTLELGDSALYLCASSLSSGSNEQFFGPGTRLTVL.

This clone showed up just a few times. This sequence joins TRBV7-2 and TRBJ2-3, with D perhaps TRBD1 (6 bases). V dropped 3 bases and J dropped 2 bases, with 18 bases sitting between them. Germline V CDR1 and CDR2: SGHTA, FQGNSA. This CDR3 has 17 amino acids. CDR3 protein: CASSFSARQDPTDTQYF. The CDR3 bases are TGTGCCAGCAGCTTCTCCGCGCGACAGGACCCCACAGATACGCAGTATTTT.

The V call is TRBV21-1, the J call TRBJ2-1; the listed D gene, TRBD2, was not tested against the DNA. TRBV21-1 is labeled a pseudogene. The CDR3 length is 13 residues. As DNA, the CDR3 is TGTGCCAGCAGCGCCCCCACCACGGTTAAGCCGTTCTTC. Translating it yields CASSAPTTVKPFF.

The rearrangement uses TRBV28 and TRBJ1-2; D call uncertain. V lost 2 bases, J lost 8 bases, and 15 bases lay in between. Germline V gene sequence: CDR1 MDHEN, CDR2 SYDVKM. The CDR3 covers 14 residues. CDR3 DNA: TGTGCCAGCAGTTTACCGAACCCCCCTAAGGGCTACACCTTC. Amino acids: CASSLPNPPKGYTF.

V and J are TRBV5-1 and TRBJ2-7; 7 bases fit TRBD1. Trimming removed 1 base from V and 7 bases from J; junction bases left unmatched: 11. The CDR3 is made up of 15 amino acids. CDR1 SGHRS and CDR2 YFSETQ come from the germline V gene. Here the CDR3 DNA reads TGCGCCAGCAGCTTGAAAGGGGGCGACCCCGGAGAGCAGTACTTC. Translation gives CASSLKGGDPGEQYF. The full variable domain, in which reference TRBV5-1 and TRBJ2-7 provide the parts outside the CDR3, is KAGVTQTPRYLIKTRGQQVTLSCSPISGHRSVSWYQQTPGQGLQFLFEYFSETQRNKGNFPGRFSGRQFSNSRSEMNVSTLELGDSALYLCASSLKGGDPGEQYFGPGTRLTVT.

The J gene is TRBJ2-3, the V gene TRBV29-1, with D possibly being TRBD1 or TRBD2 (6 bases each). The CDR3 is 15 residues long. Germline CDR1 SQVTM, CDR2 ANQGSEA. Trimming left V 4 bases short and J 2 bases short, with 16 bases between. CDR3 coding DNA: TGCAGCGTTGTGGACGGGGGCGGTCCCACAGATACGCAGTATTTT. Translating it yields CSVVDGGGPTDTQYF.

J is TRBJ2-1 and V is TRBV5-1, with D perhaps TRBD2 (5 bases). CDR1 and CDR2 from the germline V gene are SGHRS and YFSETQ. Trimming removed 3 bases at V and 7 bases at J, with 14 bases between. This CDR3 has 14 residues. CDR3 in DNA: TGCGCCAGCAGCTCCGGCTCCGTAGCGAATGAGCAGTTCTTC. The encoded protein is CASSSGSVANEQFF.

This clone showed up just once. The chain joins TRBV9 to TRBJ2-5; D remains unclear. The V end lost 2 bases, the J end lost 4 bases, and 15 bases lay between the germline ends. Germline V gene lookup returns CDR1 SGDLS and CDR2 YYNGEE. This CDR3 has 15 residues. The CDR3 DNA reads TGTGCCAGCAGCGTGGGGTTAGGGAACGGAGAGACCCAGTACTTC. Protein sequence: CASSVGLGNGETQYF.

The gene calls are TRBV18 and TRBJ2-5; D ambiguous. CDR1 is KGHSH, CDR2 LQKENI, per germline. The germline V and J ends were trimmed by 2 bases and 2 bases, with 9 bases remaining between them. This CDR3 spans 14 amino acids. CDR3 amino acids: CASSPTRWQETQYF. The CDR3, as DNA: TGTGCCAGCTCACCAACGAGGTGGCAAGAGACCCAGTACTTC.

The rearrangement joins TRBV12-5 to TRBJ2-3; 12 positions match TRBD2. V was pared by 5 bases and J by 2 bases, with 5 bases of the junction left unmatched. This CDR3 contains 16 residues. CDR1 LGHNT and CDR2 FRNRAP come from the germline V gene. CDR3 protein: CASGPGLAGLTDTQYF. As DNA, the CDR3 is TGTGCTAGTGGTCCCGGACTAGCGGGACTCACAGATACGCAGTATTTT.

The table lists this clone with a count of one. This chain joins TRBV5-8 and TRBJ2-1; TRBD1 aligns across 7 bases. This CDR3 comprises 15 residues. From germline, CDR1 is SGHTS and CDR2 YDEGEE. V lost 4 bases, J lost 0 bases, and 4 bases stayed unmatched. CDR3 in amino acids: CASSLGDSSYNEQFF. The CDR3 DNA reads TGTGCCAGCAGCCTTGGGGACAGCTCCTACAATGAGCAGTTCTTC.

The rearrangement joins TRBV28 to TRBJ2-3; TRBD1 matches 10 bases. CDR1 and CDR2 from the germline V gene are MDHEN and SYDVKM. V shed 6 bases, J shed 5 bases, and the junction held 5 bases outside the gene matches. This CDR3 is 14 amino acids long. CDR3 bases: TGTGCCAGCAGAGAGACAGGGGGCAAAGATACGCAGTATTTT. It encodes CASRETGGKDTQYF. The full variable domain, completed using reference TRBV28 and TRBJ2-3, is DVKVTQSSRYLVKRTGEKVFLECVQDMDHENMFWYRQDPGLGLRLIYFSYDVKMKEKGDIPEGYSVSREKKERFSLILESASTNQTSMYLCASRETGGKDTQYFGPGTRLTVL.

The chain combines TRBV6-1 with TRBJ1-2, with unresolved D. Looked up from germline, CDR1 is MNHNS and CDR2 is SASEGT. V gave up 8 bases and J gave up 4 bases, with 5 bases separating them. The length of the CDR3 is 10 residues. The CDR3 spells CASGLYGYTF. The CDR3 nucleotides are TGTGCCAGCGGGCTCTATGGCTACACCTTC.

The genes are TRBV7-2 and TRBJ1-4, with 7 nucleotides matching TRBD1. The J segment lost 7 bases and the V segment lost 5 bases, leaving 13 bases of the junction unmatched. The CDR3 consists of 16 residues. Germline CDR1 is SGHTA and CDR2 is FQGNSA. The CDR3 reads CASSPRREGGSEKLFF. For the CDR3, the DNA is TGTGCCAGCAGCCCTCGGCGGGAAGGGGGCTCTGAAAAACTGTTTTTT.

There are a few counts of this clone. The V call is TRBV11-3, the J call TRBJ1-6, with D possibly being TRBD1 (5 bases). This CDR3 comprises 13 residues. The V end was cut by 1 base, the J end by 13 bases, with 11 bases between. CDR1 and CDR2 (germline): SGHNT, YENEEA. This CDR3 is CASSLVEGSPLHF. The CDR3 nucleotides read TGTGCCAGCAGCTTAGTGGAGGGGTCGCCCCTCCACTTT. The variable domain in full, with the rest retrieved from reference TRBV11-3 and TRBJ1-6, is EAGVVQSPRYKIIEKKQPVAFWCNPISGHNTLYWYLQNLGQGPELLIRYENEEAVDDSQLPKDRFSAERLKGVDSTLKIQPAELGDSAVYLCASSLVEGSPLHFGNGTRLTVT.

This clone has more than one count but fewer than ten. J is TRBJ2-2 and V is TRBV4-3, with TRBD2 matching 10 bases. Trimming at V came to 4 bases and at J to 7 bases, leaving 12 bases not matched to a gene. CDR3 size: 17 residues. Germline assignment: CDR1 LGHNA and CDR2 YSLEER. The CDR3 bases are TGCGCCAGCAGCCCAAAAGGGGTAGCGGGAGGCCACGGGGAGCTGTTTTTT. Translation gives CASSPKGVAGGHGELFF.

In DNA form, the CDR3 reads TGTGCCAGCAGCTTAGTGGGTCTAGCGGACCGCTACGAGCAGTACTTC. Protein sequence: CASSLVGLADRYEQYF. The chain recombines TRBV7-9 with TRBJ2-7, with 7 bases identical to TRBD2. Looked up from germline, CDR1 is SEHNR and CDR2 is FQNEAQ (reference sequence). The CDR3 runs to 16 residues. V lost 1 base to trimming and J lost 3 bases; unmatched junction nucleotides: 9. The variable domain in full, with the rest retrieved from reference TRBV7-9 and TRBJ2-7, is DTGVSQNPRHKITKRGQNVTFRCDPISEHNRLYWYRQTLGQGPEFLTYFQNEAQLEKSRLLSDRFSAERPKGSFSTLEIQRTEQGDSAMYLCASSLVGLADRYEQYFGPGTRLTVT.